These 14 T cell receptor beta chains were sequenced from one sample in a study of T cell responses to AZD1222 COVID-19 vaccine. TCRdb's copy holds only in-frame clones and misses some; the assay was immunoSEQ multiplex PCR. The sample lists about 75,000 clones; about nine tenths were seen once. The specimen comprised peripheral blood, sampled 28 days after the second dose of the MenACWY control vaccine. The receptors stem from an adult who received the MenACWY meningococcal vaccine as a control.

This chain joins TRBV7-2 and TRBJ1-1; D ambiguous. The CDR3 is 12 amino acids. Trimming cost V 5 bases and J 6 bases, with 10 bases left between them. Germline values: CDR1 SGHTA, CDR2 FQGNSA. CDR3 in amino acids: CASSARLAEAFF. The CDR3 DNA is TGTGCCAGCAGCGCTCGTCTGGCTGAAGCTTTCTTT.

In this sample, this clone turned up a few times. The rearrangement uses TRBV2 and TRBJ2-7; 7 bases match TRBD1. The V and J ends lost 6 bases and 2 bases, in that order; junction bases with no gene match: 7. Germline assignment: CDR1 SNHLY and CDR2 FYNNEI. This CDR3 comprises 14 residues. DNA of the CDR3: TGTGCCAGCAGGAGGACAGGAATTACCTACGAGCAGTACTTC. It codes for CASRRTGITYEQYF.

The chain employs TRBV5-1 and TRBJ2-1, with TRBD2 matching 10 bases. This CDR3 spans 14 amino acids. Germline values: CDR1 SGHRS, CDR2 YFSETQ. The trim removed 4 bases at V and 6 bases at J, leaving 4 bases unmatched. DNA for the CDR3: TGCGCCAGCAGCCGACTAGCGGGTCGCAATGAGCAGTTCTTC. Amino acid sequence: CASSRLAGRNEQFF. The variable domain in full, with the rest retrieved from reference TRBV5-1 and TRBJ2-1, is KAGVTQTPRYLIKTRGQQVTLSCSPISGHRSVSWYQQTPGQGLQFLFEYFSETQRNKGNFPGRFSGRQFSNSRSEMNVSTLELGDSALYLCASSRLAGRNEQFFGPGTRLTVL.

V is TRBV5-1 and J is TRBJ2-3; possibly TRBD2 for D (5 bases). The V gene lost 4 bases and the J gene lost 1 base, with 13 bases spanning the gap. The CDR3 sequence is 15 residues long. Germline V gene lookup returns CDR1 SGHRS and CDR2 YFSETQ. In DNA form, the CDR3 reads TGCGCCAGCAGCCCCGCGGCGCGGGGCACAGATACGCAGTATTTT. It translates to CASSPAARGTDTQYF.

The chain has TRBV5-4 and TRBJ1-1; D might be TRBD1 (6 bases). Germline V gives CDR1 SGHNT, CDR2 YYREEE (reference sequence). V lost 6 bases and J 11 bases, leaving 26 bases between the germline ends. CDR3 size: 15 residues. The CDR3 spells CASINEGGPSVGAFF. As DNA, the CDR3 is TGTGCCAGCATCAACGAGGGGGGACCGAGTGTCGGCGCTTTCTTT.

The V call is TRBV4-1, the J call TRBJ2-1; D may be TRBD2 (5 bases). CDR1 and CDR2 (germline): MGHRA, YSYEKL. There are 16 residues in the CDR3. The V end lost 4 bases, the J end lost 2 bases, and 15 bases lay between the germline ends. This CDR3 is CASSPDAAEPYNEQFF. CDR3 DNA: TGCGCCAGCAGCCCGGATGCAGCGGAACCCTACAATGAGCAGTTCTTC.

CDR3: CSARQVNTEAFF. CDR3 nucleotides: TGCAGCGCCCGACAGGTGAACACTGAAGCTTTCTTT. The chain recombines TRBV29-1 with TRBJ1-1; the D gene is possibly TRBD1 (6 bases). This CDR3 is 12 amino acids long. V was pared by 7 bases and J by 0 bases, with 9 bases between. Per the germline V gene, CDR1 is SQVTM and CDR2 is ANQGSEA.

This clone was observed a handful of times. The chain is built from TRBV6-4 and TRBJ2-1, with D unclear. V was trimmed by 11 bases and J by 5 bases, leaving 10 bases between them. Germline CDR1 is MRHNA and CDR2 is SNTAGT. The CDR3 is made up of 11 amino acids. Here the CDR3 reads CAASLHNEQFF. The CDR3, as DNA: TGTGCCGCGTCCTTACACAATGAGCAGTTCTTC.

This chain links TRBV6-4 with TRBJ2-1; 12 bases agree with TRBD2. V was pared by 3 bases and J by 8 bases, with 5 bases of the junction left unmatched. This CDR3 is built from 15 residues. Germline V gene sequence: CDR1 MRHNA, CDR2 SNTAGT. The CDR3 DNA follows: TGTGCCAGCAGTGAAAGGACTAGCGGGGTCGATGAGCAGTTCTTC. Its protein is CASSERTSGVDEQFF.

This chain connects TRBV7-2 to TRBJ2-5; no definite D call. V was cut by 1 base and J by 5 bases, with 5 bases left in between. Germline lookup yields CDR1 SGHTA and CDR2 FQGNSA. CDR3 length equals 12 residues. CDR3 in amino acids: CASSLVVETQYF. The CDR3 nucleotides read TGTGCCAGCAGCTTAGTGGTTGAGACCCAGTACTTC. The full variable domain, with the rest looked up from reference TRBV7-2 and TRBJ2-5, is GAGVSQSPSNKVTEKGKDVELRCDPISGHTALYWYRQSLGQGLEFLIYFQGNSAPDKSGLPSDRFSAERTGGSVSTLTIQRTQQEDSAVYLCASSLVVETQYFGPGTRLLVL.

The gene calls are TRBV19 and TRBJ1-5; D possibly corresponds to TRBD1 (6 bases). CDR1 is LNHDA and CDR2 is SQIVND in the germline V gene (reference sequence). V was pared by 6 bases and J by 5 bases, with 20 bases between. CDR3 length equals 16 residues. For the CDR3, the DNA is TGTGCCAGTAGGCCCCGGGAAGGGGGGATTTATCAGCCCCAGCATTTT. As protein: CASRPREGGIYQPQHF.

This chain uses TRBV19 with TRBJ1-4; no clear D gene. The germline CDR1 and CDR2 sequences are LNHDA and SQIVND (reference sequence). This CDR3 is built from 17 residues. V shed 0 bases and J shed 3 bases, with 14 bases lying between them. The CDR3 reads CASSIDSSGRSNEKLFF. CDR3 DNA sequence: TGTGCCAGTAGTATAGACTCTTCCGGGCGGTCTAATGAAAAACTGTTTTTT. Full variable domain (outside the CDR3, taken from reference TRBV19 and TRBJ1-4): DGGITQSPKYLFRKEGQNVTLSCEQNLNHDAMYWYRQDPGQGLRLIYYSQIVNDFQKGDIAEGYSVSREKKESFPLTVTSAQKNPTAFYLCASSIDSSGRSNEKLFFGSGTQLSVL.

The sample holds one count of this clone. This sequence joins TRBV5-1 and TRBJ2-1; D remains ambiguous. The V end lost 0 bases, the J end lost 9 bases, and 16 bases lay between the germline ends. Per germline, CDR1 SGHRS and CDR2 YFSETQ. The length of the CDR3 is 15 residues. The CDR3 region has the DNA TGCGCCAGCAGCTTGGCAGGAGTTCCGTTTCCTGAGCAGTTCTTC. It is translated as CASSLAGVPFPEQFF.

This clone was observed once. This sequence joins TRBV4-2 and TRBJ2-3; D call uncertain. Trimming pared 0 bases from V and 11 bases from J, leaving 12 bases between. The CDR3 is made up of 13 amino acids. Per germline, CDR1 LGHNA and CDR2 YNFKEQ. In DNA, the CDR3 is TGTGCCAGCAGCCAAGAGGGTGGAGCGAGGCAGTATTTT. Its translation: CASSQEGGARQYF.